The 8 T cell receptor beta chains reported below all come from one sample, sequenced in a study of CD8 T cells in ankylosing spondylitis. Via MiXCR, TCRdb re-called the 5' RACE reads, giving one row per CDR3 protein. The profile shows some 200,000 distinct CDR3 sequences, roughly 18% of them singletons. Input material: blood, either unsorted or a sorted T cell fraction (not recorded which). The source is a male donor aged 10-35 years with ankylosing spondylitis or in good health (not recorded which).

This clonotype was recorded at least ten times. The chain combines TRBV12-3 or TRBV12-4 with TRBJ1-1; D is unresolved. V was clipped by 2 bases and J by 0 bases, with 7 bases between them. CDR3 length: 14 residues. The CDR3 DNA is TGTGCCAGCAGTTTAAGAGGGATGAACACTGAAGCTTTCTTT. It specifies CASSLRGMNTEAFF.

This chain links TRBV12-3 or TRBV12-4 with TRBJ2-7; possibly TRBD2 for D (5 bases). This CDR3 region has 14 residues. Trimming removed 2 bases at V and 2 bases at J, with 10 bases between. The CDR3 here is CASSLPGVTYEQYF. The CDR3 nucleotides read TGTGCCAGCAGTTTACCCGGGGTTACCTACGAGCAGTACTTC.

The sample holds many counts of this clonotype. The chain employs TRBV6-5 and TRBJ2-3, with D maybe TRBD1 (6 bases). The ends were cut back, 0 bases at V and 6 bases at J, with 10 bases in the middle. Germline V gene lookup returns CDR1 MNHEY and CDR2 SVGAGI. The CDR3 is 14 amino acids. This chain's CDR3 is CASSYSIRGDTQYF. The CDR3 DNA reads TGTGCCAGCAGTTACTCGATTAGGGGGGATACGCAGTATTTT.

This clonotype came up many times. The chain recombines TRBV20-1 with TRBJ2-7, with 7 positions matching TRBD2. The junction had 8 bases not matched to a gene; V was cut back by 3 bases and J by 3 bases. CDR1 is DFQATT and CDR2 is SNEGSKA in the germline V gene (reference sequence). The length of the CDR3 is 14 residues. In DNA, the CDR3 is TGCAGTGCTAGGGTAAGCGGGAACATCTACGAGCAGTACTTC. The encoded protein is CSARVSGNIYEQYF.

The table lists this clonotype with many counts. The chain has TRBV5-6 and TRBJ2-3, with 16 bases matching TRBD2. The ends lost 7 bases at V and 1 base at J; junction bases unmatched: 6. This CDR3 spans 17 amino acids. CDR1 is SGHDT, CDR2 YYEEEE, per germline. The CDR3 sequence is CASRGLAGGLGTDTQYF. The CDR3 DNA follows: TGTGCCAGCCGGGGACTAGCGGGAGGGCTGGGCACAGATACGCAGTATTTT.

This clonotype was found many times. J is TRBJ1-2 and V is TRBV7-9, with 10 positions matching TRBD1. Germline-derived CDR1 and CDR2 are SEHNR and FQNEAQ (reference sequence). The CDR3 is 16 amino acids. Unmatched junction bases numbered 12, after V lost 5 bases and J lost 6 bases. DNA for the CDR3: TGTGCCAGCAGCGACCCGGGACAGGGGCTTTGGGATGGCTACACCTTC. Its translation is CASSDPGQGLWDGYTF.

This clonotype was seen at least ten times. The chain carries TRBV10-3 and TRBJ1-1; no clear D. V lost 6 bases, J lost 2 bases, and 4 bases lay in between. This CDR3 has 11 amino acids. CDR1 is ENHRY and CDR2 is SYGVKD in the germline V gene. CDR3 sequence (DNA): TGTGCCATCAGGTCAAACACTGAAGCTTTCTTT. Encoded protein: CAIRSNTEAFF.

This clonotype was found many times. The chain joins TRBV6-1 to TRBJ2-7; 9 positions agree with TRBD1. The germline gives CDR1 MNHNS, CDR2 SASEGT. The V and J ends lost 0 bases and 1 base, in that order; junction bases with no gene match: 1. The CDR3 is 15 residues long. The CDR3 spells CASSEAGTGSYEQYF. The CDR3 DNA reads as TGTGCCAGCAGTGAAGCCGGGACAGGGTCCTACGAGCAGTACTTC.